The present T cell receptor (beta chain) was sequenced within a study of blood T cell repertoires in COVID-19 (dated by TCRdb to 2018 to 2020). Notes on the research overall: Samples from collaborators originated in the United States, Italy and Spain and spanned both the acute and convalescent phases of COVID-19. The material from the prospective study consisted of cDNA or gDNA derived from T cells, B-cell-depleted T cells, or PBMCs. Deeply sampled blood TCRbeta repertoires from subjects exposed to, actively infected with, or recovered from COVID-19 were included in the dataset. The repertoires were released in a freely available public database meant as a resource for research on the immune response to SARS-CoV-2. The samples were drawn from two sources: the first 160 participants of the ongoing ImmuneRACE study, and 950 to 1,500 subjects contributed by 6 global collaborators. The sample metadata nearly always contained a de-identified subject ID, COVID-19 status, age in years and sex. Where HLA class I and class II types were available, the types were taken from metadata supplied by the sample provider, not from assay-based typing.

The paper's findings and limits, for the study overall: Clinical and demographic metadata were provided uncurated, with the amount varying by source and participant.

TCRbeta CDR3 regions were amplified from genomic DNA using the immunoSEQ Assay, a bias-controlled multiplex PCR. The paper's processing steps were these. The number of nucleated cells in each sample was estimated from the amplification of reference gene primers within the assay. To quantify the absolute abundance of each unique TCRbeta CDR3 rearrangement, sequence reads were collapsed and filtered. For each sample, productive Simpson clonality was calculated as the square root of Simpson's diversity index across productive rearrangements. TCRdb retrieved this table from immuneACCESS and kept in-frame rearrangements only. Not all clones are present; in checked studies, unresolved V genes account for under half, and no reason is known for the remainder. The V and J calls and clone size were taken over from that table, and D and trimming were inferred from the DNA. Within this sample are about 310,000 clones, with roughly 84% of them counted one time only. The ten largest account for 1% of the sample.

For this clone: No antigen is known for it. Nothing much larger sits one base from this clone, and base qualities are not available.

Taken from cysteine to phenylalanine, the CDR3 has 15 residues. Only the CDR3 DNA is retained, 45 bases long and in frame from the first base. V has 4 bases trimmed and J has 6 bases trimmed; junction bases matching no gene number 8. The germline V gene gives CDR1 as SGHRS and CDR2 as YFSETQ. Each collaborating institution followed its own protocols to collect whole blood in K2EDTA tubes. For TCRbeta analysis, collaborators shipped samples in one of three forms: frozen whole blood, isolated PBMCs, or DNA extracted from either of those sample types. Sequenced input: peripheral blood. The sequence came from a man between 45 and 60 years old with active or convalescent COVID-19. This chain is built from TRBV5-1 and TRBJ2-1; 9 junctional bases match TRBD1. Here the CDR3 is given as CASSPRPDRGNEQFF. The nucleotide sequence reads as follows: TGCGCCAGCAGCCCCCGACCGGACAGGGGCAATGAGCAGTTCTTC.